This T cell receptor beta chain was profiled in a study of blood T cell repertoires in COVID-19. In germline, CDR1 is SNHLY, CDR2 FYNNEI. The CDR3 runs 13 residues. Trimming removed 7 bases from V and 10 bases from J, with 14 bases in between. Generated by immunoSEQ multiplex PCR, the TCRdb table keeps only in-frame clones and is missing some. The data show around 390,000 clones, with approximately 90% seen just once and approximately 10% held by the top ten. This study enrolled people aged 18 to 89 from about two dozen US geographic areas. Cohort 3 donors were reported recovered after two negative PCRs, clearance, or symptom resolution.

The sequence was collected from a woman aged 45-60 years who had recovered from COVID-19. This chain joins TRBV2 and TRBJ1-6; D call uncertain. Sequencing was performed on PBMCs or T cells enriched from blood (not recorded which). CDR3 in DNA: TGTGCCAGCAACCCCGGAGGTGGGTCACCCCTCCACTTT. Its translation: CASNPGGGSPLHF.